This T cell receptor (beta chain) is from a study of T cell responses to AZD1222 COVID-19 vaccine. This clone was seen once. Its target is not known. Findings and limits, study-wide: None of the repertoires were sampled until the peak T cell response had passed. Recipients of AZD1222 seropositive at baseline numbered only 6 or 7. A mostly white British donor set with more females was recruited, and clonal diversity was possibly underestimated.

Germline CDR1 reads SGHRS; CDR2 reads YFSETQ. The V end lost 0 bases, the J end lost 0 bases, and 9 bases lay between the germline ends. The CDR3 runs to 15 residues. The assay was immunoSEQ multiplex PCR, and TCRdb's table has in-frame clones only and misses some. Of tens of thousands of clones detected, roughly four fifths appear once; the ten largest clones hold approximately 2.9%. The clonotype originates from an adult in good health. This specimen consisted of peripheral blood, obtained on day 0 of AZD1222 vaccination. J is TRBJ1-1 and V is TRBV5-1; no definite D call. The CDR3: CASSLEPGLNTEAFF. In DNA, the CDR3 is TGCGCCAGCAGCTTGGAACCGGGATTGAACACTGAAGCTTTCTTT.